The 31 T cell receptor beta chains below all came from one sample that was sequenced in a study of regulatory T cells in long-lasting Graves disease. According to the study, TCR beta libraries were built with iRepertoire HTBI primers and CDR3-region Arm-PCR. TCRdb reanalysed the multiplex PCR reads using MiXCR and keeps one entry per CDR3 protein. The data hold some 470,000 distinct CDR3 sequences, with around a fifth observed a single time. This sample's time point: persistent/refractory GD, antithyroid drugs over 5 years with positive TRAb. The authors made the TCR library using RNA they extracted from PBMCs. Sample: peripheral blood mononuclear cells (PBMCs), taken when the disease was refractory, from a patient treated with antithyroid drugs. The receptors come from a female donor with Graves disease.

At least ten counts were recorded for this clonotype. The genes are TRBV6-1 and TRBJ1-6; the match to TRBD1 covers 10 bases. The CDR3 runs 20 residues. The trim removed 2 bases at V and 9 bases at J, leaving 19 bases unmatched. Germline-derived CDR1 and CDR2 are MNHNS and SASEGT. Written as DNA, the CDR3 is TGTGCCAGCAGTGAATACTACGTTGGACAGGGGGGCGTTTTGACTTCACCCCTCCACTTT. It specifies CASSEYYVGQGGVLTSPLHF.

This clonotype was seen more than once but under ten times. The rearrangement joins TRBV14 to TRBJ1-2, with D tentatively TRBD1 (5 bases). This CDR3 contains 13 residues. Between the trimmed V and J ends, which lost 0 bases and 6 bases, there was a span of 8 bases. Germline V gene lookup returns CDR1 SGHDN and CDR2 FVKESK. CDR3: CASSQDWGHGYTF. CDR3 bases: TGTGCCAGCAGCCAAGATTGGGGCCATGGCTACACCTTC.

The chain recombines TRBV28 with TRBJ2-7, with D possibly matching TRBD1 (6 bases). Per germline, CDR1 MDHEN and CDR2 SYDVKM. The CDR3 is 16 residues long. Trimming left V 5 bases short and J 0 bases short, with 17 bases between. CDR3 region: CASSAIRGGNSYEQYF. Here the CDR3 DNA reads TGTGCCAGCAGTGCAATCAGGGGTGGGAACTCCTACGAGCAGTACTTC.

The sample holds a few counts of this clonotype. The DNA for the CDR3 is TGTGCCAGCAGCTTAGCCACACCTGGCATCCCTGAAGCTTTCTTT. This gives the protein CASSLATPGIPEAFF. This chain links TRBV7-2 with TRBJ1-1; D call uncertain. Germline CDR1 reads SGHTA; CDR2 reads FQGNSA. The CDR3 sequence is 15 residues long. V lost 0 bases to trimming and J lost 6 bases, with 14 bases between them.

This clonotype was observed at least ten times. The J gene is TRBJ1-4, the V gene TRBV2, with a possible D match to TRBD1 (6 bases). Germline V gives CDR1 SNHLY, CDR2 FYNNEI. Trimming stripped 5 bases from V and 6 bases from J, with 16 bases between. The CDR3 loop spans 15 amino acids. The CDR3 DNA reads as TGTGCCAGCAGTAACAACCAGGGGATGGATGAAAAACTGTTTTTT. Amino acid sequence: CASSNNQGMDEKLFF.

This clonotype has only a few counts. The chain uses TRBV11-1 and TRBJ1-1, with TRBD1 matching 9 bases. The CDR3 has 18 amino acids. Germline V gene sequence: CDR1 SGHAT, CDR2 FQDESV (reference sequence). Unmatched junction bases numbered 18, after V lost 6 bases and J lost 4 bases. The CDR3 sequence is CASRPGVGRQGEGTEAFF. The CDR3 DNA reads as TGTGCCAGCAGGCCTGGCGTCGGTAGACAGGGGGAAGGCACTGAAGCTTTCTTT. Filled out from reference TRBV11-1 and TRBJ1-1, the complete variable domain reads EAEVAQSPRYKITEKSQAVAFWCDPISGHATLYWYRQILGQGPELLVQFQDESVVDDSQLPKDRFSAERLKGVDSTLKIQPAELGDSAMYLCASRPGVGRQGEGTEAFFGQGTRLTVV.

For the CDR3, the DNA is TGTGCCAGCACCCTAACTGGACAGGCGCTCGACTATGGCTACACCTTC. This codes for CASTLTGQALDYGYTF. The chain carries TRBV6-1 and TRBJ1-2, with 7 bases fitting TRBD1. J lost 3 bases, V lost 7 bases, and 14 bases had no gene match. Germline V gene lookup returns CDR1 MNHNS and CDR2 SASEGT. The CDR3 has 16 amino acids.

The table lists this clonotype with a count of one. The V gene is TRBV20-1, the J gene TRBJ2-1; D gene uncertain. V gave up 1 base and J gave up 0 bases, with 7 bases separating them. The CDR3 is 14 residues long. Germline loops: CDR1 DFQATT, CDR2 SNEGSKA (reference sequence). CDR3 sequence reads: CSARAIRSYNEQFF. CDR3 DNA sequence: TGCAGTGCTAGAGCTATCCGCTCCTACAATGAGCAGTTCTTC.

The V call is TRBV6-5, the J call TRBJ2-7; no clear D gene. Trimming took off 0 bases at V and 11 bases at J, with 8 bases between the two ends. The CDR3 length is 11 residues. Per the germline V gene, CDR1 is MNHEY and CDR2 is SVGAGI. The DNA of the CDR3 is TGTGCCAGCAGTTACTCACACGGAAAGTACTTC. Translating it yields CASSYSHGKYF.

This clonotype was detected ten times or more. The chain couples TRBV28 to TRBJ2-7; D uncertain. CDR1 is MDHEN and CDR2 is SYDVKM in the germline V gene. The germline V and J ends were trimmed by 2 bases and 5 bases, with 10 bases remaining between them. This CDR3 region has 13 residues. DNA of the CDR3: TGTGCCAGCAGTTTAGGGTCGGCTAACGAGCAGTACTTC. Protein: CASSLGSANEQYF.

This clonotype was detected ten times or more. V gene TRBV28 combines with J gene TRBJ2-2, with TRBD1 matching 8 bases. There are 16 residues in the CDR3. The V gene's germline CDR1 is MDHEN and CDR2 SYDVKM. The ends lost 3 bases at V and 4 bases at J; junction bases unmatched: 7. CDR3 protein: CASSFSRQGPTGELFF. DNA for the CDR3: TGTGCCAGCAGTTTCTCAAGACAGGGGCCCACCGGGGAGCTGTTTTTT.

This clonotype was recorded many times. The V gene is TRBV19, the J gene TRBJ2-5, with 9 bases identical to TRBD2. The CDR3 spans 14 residues. With 3 bases clipped from V and 5 bases from J, the junction kept 4 bases outside the gene matches. Germline values: CDR1 LNHDA, CDR2 SQIVND (reference sequence). The CDR3 nucleotides are TGTGCCAGTAGTATGCTAGCGGGACAGGAGACCCAGTACTTC. Protein sequence: CASSMLAGQETQYF.

Many counts were recorded for this clonotype. The chain is built from TRBV12-3 or TRBV12-4 and TRBJ2-5, with 10 positions matching TRBD1. J was trimmed by 4 bases and V by 6 bases; bases with no gene match: 5. The CDR3 extends over 14 amino acids. The CDR3, as DNA: TGTGCCAGCAGCCCCGGGACAGGGGTAGAGACCCAGTACTTC. Encoded protein: CASSPGTGVETQYF.

The sample holds a few counts of this clonotype. This rearrangement joins TRBV7-6 to TRBJ1-2; no reliable D call. Germline CDR1 and CDR2: SGHVS and FNYEAQ. CDR3 size: 12 residues. With 0 bases removed from V and 8 bases from J, the gap between germline ends came to 7 bases. CDR3 in amino acids: CASSLAAGGYTF. CDR3 DNA: TGTGCCAGCAGCTTAGCGGCCGGAGGCTACACCTTC.

This chain links TRBV6-1 with TRBJ2-3; TRBD2 matches at 10 bases. The CDR3 is made up of 17 amino acids. The germline CDR1 and CDR2 sequences are MNHNS and SASEGT. J was trimmed by 6 bases and V by 2 bases; bases with no gene match: 11. In DNA form, the CDR3 reads TGTGCCAGCAGTGAAAGGGTGGCGGGACTAGCGTTCGATACGCAGTATTTT. As protein: CASSERVAGLAFDTQYF.

This clonotype was detected ten times or more. This rearrangement joins TRBV3-1 to TRBJ1-5, with no clear D. V lost 1 base and J 4 bases, leaving 5 bases between the germline ends. CDR1 is LGHDT and CDR2 is YNNKEL in the germline V gene (reference sequence). The CDR3 is 13 residues long. This CDR3 is CASSQVPNQPQHF. Here the CDR3 DNA reads TGTGCCAGCAGCCAAGTACCGAATCAGCCCCAGCATTTT.

The chain has TRBV6-1 and TRBJ2-1; 7 nucleotides align to TRBD1. V shed 6 bases and J 5 bases; nucleotides not matched to a gene: 4. CDR1 and CDR2 (germline): MNHNS, SASEGT. This CDR3 comprises 13 residues. The CDR3 DNA is TGTGCCAGCAGACAGGGGACAGACAATGAGCAGTTCTTC. Amino acids: CASRQGTDNEQFF.

This chain connects TRBV12-3 or TRBV12-4 to TRBJ1-1; D is possibly TRBD1 (6 bases). V was trimmed by 7 bases and J by 5 bases, leaving 14 bases between them. There are 13 residues in the CDR3. The CDR3 sequence: CASNFLQGTEAFF. The CDR3 bases are TGTGCCAGCAATTTCCTTCAGGGGACTGAAGCTTTCTTT.

The J gene is TRBJ2-7, the V gene TRBV10-3, with D possibly matching TRBD1 (7 bases). The CDR3 is 12 amino acids. Looked up from germline, CDR1 is ENHRY and CDR2 is SYGVKD. Trimming shortened V by 4 bases and J by 7 bases, and 11 bases separated the two germline ends. This CDR3 reads CAISVQGREQYF. CDR3 DNA sequence: TGTGCCATCAGTGTACAGGGGAGGGAGCAGTACTTC.

This clonotype was seen at least ten times. The V gene is TRBV28, the J gene TRBJ1-1; D call uncertain. The germline V gene encodes CDR1 MDHEN and CDR2 SYDVKM. V lost 6 bases, J lost 3 bases, and 11 bases lay in between. The CDR3 has 13 amino acids. CDR3 DNA sequence: TGTGCCAGCAGCCTACCCTCAGACACTGAAGCTTTCTTT. Amino acid sequence: CASSLPSDTEAFF.

This clonotype has ten or more counts. The chain links TRBV20-1 to TRBJ2-1, with 7 positions matching TRBD2. The junction had 4 bases not matched to a gene; V was cut back by 5 bases and J by 0 bases. The CDR3 length is 14 residues. Germline CDR1 DFQATT, CDR2 SNEGSKA (reference sequence). The CDR3 sequence is CSAGTTFSYNEQFF. CDR3 bases: TGCAGTGCTGGGACTACCTTCTCCTACAATGAGCAGTTCTTC.

This clonotype was observed many times. The genes are TRBV20-1 and TRBJ2-7; 7 bases fit TRBD2. V gave up 6 bases and J gave up 5 bases; unmatched junction bases: 10. The germline gives CDR1 DFQATT, CDR2 SNEGSKA (reference sequence). The CDR3 loop spans 13 amino acids. CDR3 bases: TGCAGTGCCGTAAAGGGGAGCGGGGACGAGCAGTACTTC. Translation: CSAVKGSGDEQYF.

This clonotype was observed at least ten times. This chain joins TRBV19 and TRBJ1-1; D might be TRBD1 (5 bases). The CDR3 contains 13 residues. The ends were cut back, 10 bases at V and 1 base at J, with 13 bases in the middle. Germline V gene lookup returns CDR1 LNHDA and CDR2 SQIVND (reference sequence). CDR3 sequence reads: CAIKQQGNTEAFF. CDR3 sequence (DNA): TGTGCCATCAAACAGCAGGGGAACACTGAAGCTTTCTTT.

This clonotype was counted at least ten times. V gene TRBV28 combines with J gene TRBJ2-7; tentatively, D is TRBD1 (5 bases). Germline assignment: CDR1 MDHEN and CDR2 SYDVKM. V was trimmed by 4 bases and J by 0 bases, leaving 28 bases between them. CDR3 length: 20 residues. The CDR3 protein is CASSSRTHGLTLMVSYEQYF. CDR3 sequence (DNA): TGTGCCAGCAGTTCACGGACACACGGGCTCACTTTAATGGTCTCCTACGAGCAGTACTTC.

The genes are TRBV12-3 or TRBV12-4 and TRBJ1-5; 7 nucleotides match TRBD1. The CDR3 consists of 11 residues. Trimming at V came to 3 bases and at J to 11 bases, leaving 1 base not matched to a gene. The CDR3 region has the DNA TGTGCCAGCAGTTTGGGACAGTCCCAGCATTTT. This gives the protein CASSLGQSQHF.

This clonotype has more than one count but fewer than ten. This may be a read error, as it is one base from a much larger clone. The chain employs TRBV2 and TRBJ1-4, with TRBD1 as a possible D gene (5 bases). The CDR3 is made up of 16 amino acids. Germline V lookup: CDR1 SNHLY, CDR2 FYNNEI. The CDR3 sequence: CASRPRGGGTNEKLSF. CDR3 in DNA: TGTGCCAGCAGGCCTCGGGGGGGTGGAACTAATGAAAAACTGTCTTTT.

This clonotype was observed a few times. The V gene is TRBV7-2, the J gene TRBJ2-7, with 11 positions matching TRBD1. The CDR3 extends over 15 amino acids. CDR1 and CDR2 from the germline V gene are SGHTA and FQGNSA. V dropped 3 bases and J dropped 3; count of bases not matched to a gene: 4. The CDR3 loop reads CASSFFGTGGYEQYF. In DNA, the CDR3 is TGTGCCAGCAGCTTTTTCGGGACAGGGGGCTACGAGCAGTACTTC.

The chain has TRBV6-2 or TRBV6-3 and TRBJ2-5, with 8 bases that match TRBD2. The V segment lost 6 bases and the J segment 1 base; nucleotides outside the gene matches: 4. The CDR3 runs to 14 residues. Germline CDR1 MNHEY, CDR2 SVGEGT. CDR3 region: CASRNSGVQETQYF. The CDR3 DNA follows: TGTGCCAGCAGGAATAGCGGGGTCCAAGAGACCCAGTACTTC.

This clonotype showed up just a few times. The V gene is TRBV7-3, the J gene TRBJ2-5; D is unclear. The V gene's germline CDR1 is SGHTA and CDR2 FQGTGA. The V and J ends lost 0 bases and 6 bases respectively, with 8 bases between them. The CDR3 totals 13 residues. CDR3 amino acids: CASSLTQQQTQYF. The DNA for the CDR3 is TGTGCCAGCAGCTTAACGCAGCAGCAGACCCAGTACTTC.

As for this clonotype: An end of the junction does not agree with germline; a read error may underlie this. The chain employs TRBV5-1 and TRBJ1-1; the D is unclear. The CDR3 is 14 amino acids. Germline CDR1 SGHRS, CDR2 YFSETQ. CDR3 loop: CANSFGPSNTEAFF. For the CDR3, the DNA is TGCGCCAACAGCTTTGGGCCTTCTAACACTGAAGCTTTCTTT.

The CDR3 DNA is TGTGCCAGCAGCTTGGATACAGGCCAAGAGACCCAGTACTTC. As protein: CASSLDTGQETQYF. The chain employs TRBV5-6 and TRBJ2-5; the D gene is possibly TRBD1 (5 bases). Germline lookup yields CDR1 SGHDT and CDR2 YYEEEE. This CDR3 has 14 amino acids. The V end lost 0 bases, the J end lost 1 base, and 7 bases lay between the germline ends. Filled out from reference TRBV5-6 and TRBJ2-5, the complete variable domain reads DAGVTQSPTHLIKTRGQQVTLRCSPKSGHDTVSWYQQALGQGPQFIFQYYEEEERQRGNFPDRFSGHQFPNYSSELNVNALLLGDSALYLCASSLDTGQETQYFGPGTRLLVL.